Below, 12 T cell receptor beta chains from the same sample are listed, as sequenced in a study of blood T cell repertoires in COVID-19. Data came from immunoSEQ multiplex PCR; TCRdb stores just in-frame clones and leaves some out. The sample comprises over 150,000 clones, 90% to 95% of which are singletons, and nearly 0.55% rests with the top ten. The sample taken for sequencing was peripheral blood. The receptors here all came from a man aged 50 to 59 with acute or convalescent COVID-19.

The chain uses TRBV7-6 and TRBJ2-3; 9 nucleotides match TRBD2. The CDR3 is 15 amino acids. Germline values: CDR1 SGHVS, CDR2 FNYEAQ. The junction had 4 bases not matched to a gene; V was cut back by 1 base and J by 5 bases. DNA of the CDR3: TGTGCCAGCAGCTTAGGGCGGGGGGGCCTAGATACGCAGTATTTT. Encoded protein: CASSLGRGGLDTQYF.

The J gene is TRBJ2-7, the V gene TRBV6-5; perhaps TRBD2 as D (6 bases). Trimming took 6 bases from V and 0 from J, leaving 6 bases between them. Germline V gene data show CDR1 as MNHEY and CDR2 as SVGAGI. CDR3 length: 12 amino acids. CDR3: CASRDYSYEQYF. The CDR3 DNA reads TGTGCCAGCAGGGACTACTCCTACGAGCAGTACTTC.

The chain has TRBV12-3 or TRBV12-4 and TRBJ1-2; TRBD1 might be the D (6 bases). The CDR3 is 13 residues long. V was clipped by 6 bases and J by 2 bases, with 10 bases between them. CDR3 DNA sequence: TGTGCCAGCAGCCCGGGACAAAACTATGGCTACACCTTC. Its translation is CASSPGQNYGYTF.

V gene TRBV28 combines with J gene TRBJ1-1; 7 bases line up with TRBD1. V shed 5 bases, J shed 6 bases, and the junction held 6 bases outside the gene matches. Germline CDR1 MDHEN, CDR2 SYDVKM. This CDR3 region has 13 residues. CDR3 amino acids: CASSRQGGAEAFF. DNA for the CDR3: TGTGCCAGCAGTCGACAGGGTGGTGCTGAAGCTTTCTTT.

The chain carries TRBV4-2 and TRBJ1-1; no clear D gene. With 4 bases removed from V and 1 base from J, the gap between germline ends came to 16 bases. CDR1 is LGHNA and CDR2 is YNFKEQ in the germline V gene. The CDR3 covers 16 residues. CDR3: CASSPTAGVRNTEAFF. The CDR3 nucleotides are TGTGCCAGCAGCCCCACGGCCGGGGTAAGGAACACTGAAGCTTTCTTT.

This chain uses TRBV5-5 with TRBJ2-1; 9 nucleotides line up with TRBD2. Trimming took 0 bases from V and 9 from J; bases not matched to a gene: 10. The CDR3 extends over 16 amino acids. The germline V gene encodes CDR1 SGHKS and CDR2 YYEKEE (reference sequence). CDR3 sequence (DNA): TGTGCCAGCAGCTTGGTCCGACTAGCGGTGGGACGTGAGCAGTTCTTC. This translates into CASSLVRLAVGREQFF.

This chain connects TRBV4-1 to TRBJ1-4; 7 bases align to TRBD1. V shed 6 bases, J shed 7 bases, and the junction held 8 bases outside the gene matches. This CDR3 is 14 amino acids long. CDR1 is MGHRA and CDR2 is YSYEKL in the germline V gene. The CDR3: CASRPTGNFEKLFF. In DNA, the CDR3 is TGCGCCAGCAGACCGACAGGGAATTTTGAAAAACTGTTTTTT.

The chain is built from TRBV27 and TRBJ2-3; 10 nucleotides agree with TRBD1. CDR1 is MNHEY, CDR2 SMNVEV, per germline (reference sequence). The CDR3 contains 15 residues. With 4 bases clipped from V and 5 bases from J, the junction kept 6 bases outside the gene matches. The CDR3 DNA is TGTGCCAGCAGTTGGGCCGGGACAGGGGTAGATACGCAGTATTTT. Its protein is CASSWAGTGVDTQYF.

This sequence joins TRBV11-1 and TRBJ1-6, with no clear D. The CDR3 extends over 13 amino acids. Germline CDR1 and CDR2: SGHAT and FQDESV (reference sequence). V lost 5 bases and J 7 bases, leaving 9 bases between the germline ends. CDR3 sequence: CASSPDWNSPLHF. DNA of the CDR3: TGTGCCAGCAGCCCCGACTGGAATTCACCCCTCCACTTT.

This clone appeared a single time. The rearrangement links TRBV11-3 to TRBJ2-3, with no clear D. The germline V and J ends were trimmed by 1 base and 2 bases, with 10 bases remaining between them. Germline V gives CDR1 SGHNT, CDR2 YENEEA. The CDR3 loop spans 15 amino acids. The CDR3 DNA reads as TGTGCCAGCAGCTTAGGCAACTCAATCACAGATACGCAGTATTTT. It translates to CASSLGNSITDTQYF.

The rearrangement uses TRBV7-9 and TRBJ1-1, with D unclear. Germline CDR1 is SEHNR and CDR2 is FQNEAQ (reference sequence). This CDR3 region has 14 residues. V was shortened by 1 base and J by 0 bases, with 6 bases between the two germline ends. The CDR3 region is CASSLGQLNTEAFF. CDR3 bases: TGTGCCAGCAGCTTAGGGCAGTTGAACACTGAAGCTTTCTTT. The variable domain in full, completed from reference TRBV7-9 and TRBJ1-1, reads DTGVSQNPRHKITKRGQNVTFRCDPISEHNRLYWYRQTLGQGPEFLTYFQNEAQLEKSRLLSDRFSAERPKGSFSTLEIQRTEQGDSAMYLCASSLGQLNTEAFFGQGTRLTVV.

In this sample, this clone turned up once. This chain uses TRBV6-2 or TRBV6-3 with TRBJ1-2; 9 bases line up with TRBD1. Germline CDR1 and CDR2: MNHEY and SVGEGT. The CDR3 sequence is 13 residues long. V was pared by 5 bases and J by 5 bases, with 3 bases of the junction left unmatched. The CDR3, as DNA: TGTGCCAGCAGTGGGACAGGGATTTATGGCTACACCTTC. Translation: CASSGTGIYGYTF.